Each of the 3 T cell receptor beta chains below was sequenced from the same sample in a study of cytomegalovirus exposure and HLA in healthy donors. The PCR made use of 60 Vbeta and 13 Jbeta primers. Sequencing used immunoSEQ multiplex PCR; TCRdb keeps in-frame clones, though not all of them. This sample contains tens of thousands of clones. Sequencing was carried out using PBMCs. These receptors were taken from a man between 50 and 59 years old in good health and CMV-seropositive.

V gene TRBV9 combines with J gene TRBJ1-2, with D tentatively TRBD1 (6 bases). The CDR3 is 14 residues long. Looked up from germline, CDR1 is SGDLS and CDR2 is YYNGEE. V lost 9 bases and J lost 7, with 22 bases in between. CDR3 residues: CAKSRRGALGGYTF. The CDR3 DNA follows: TGTGCCAAAAGCCGGCGGGGGGCTCTCGGTGGCTACACCTTC.

The chain couples TRBV15 to TRBJ2-3, with 10 bases aligning to TRBD2. CDR1 LNHNV and CDR2 YYDKDF come from the germline V gene (reference sequence). Germline trimming cut 8 bases from V and 0 bases from J; bases unmatched to any gene: 14. The CDR3 totals 18 residues. The CDR3 protein is CATRSLAGNPYSTDTQYF. CDR3 bases: TGTGCCACCCGCTCACTAGCGGGGAACCCTTATAGCACAGATACGCAGTATTTT. The whole variable domain, remainder taken from reference TRBV15 and TRBJ2-3, is DAMVIQNPRYQVTQFGKPVTLSCSQTLNHNVMYWYQQKSSQAPKLLFHYYDKDFNNEADTPDNFQSRRPNTSFCFLDIRSPGLGDTAMYLCATRSLAGNPYSTDTQYFGPGTRLTVL.

This chain connects TRBV5-1 to TRBJ2-1, with 9 bases aligning to TRBD2. V lost 0 bases to trimming and J lost 7 bases; unmatched junction nucleotides: 5. The V gene's germline CDR1 is SGHRS and CDR2 YFSETQ. This CDR3 is built from 15 residues. The CDR3 nucleotides read TGCGCCAGCAGCTTGGTAGCGGGAGAGGGGAATGAGCAGTTCTTC. It encodes CASSLVAGEGNEQFF.